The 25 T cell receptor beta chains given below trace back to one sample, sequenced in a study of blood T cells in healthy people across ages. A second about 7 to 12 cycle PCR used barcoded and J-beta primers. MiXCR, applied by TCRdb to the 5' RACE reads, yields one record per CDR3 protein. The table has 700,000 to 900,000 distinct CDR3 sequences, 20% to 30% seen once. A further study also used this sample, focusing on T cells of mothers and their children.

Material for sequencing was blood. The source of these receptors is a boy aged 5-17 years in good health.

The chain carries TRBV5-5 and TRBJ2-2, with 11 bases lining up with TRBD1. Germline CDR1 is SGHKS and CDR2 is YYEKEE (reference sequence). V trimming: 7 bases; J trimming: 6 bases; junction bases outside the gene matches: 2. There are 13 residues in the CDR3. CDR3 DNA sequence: TGTGCCAGCGGGACAGGGGGGTCCGGGGAGCTGTTTTTT. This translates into CASGTGGSGELFF.

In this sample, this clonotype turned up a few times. The chain's CDR3 is CASSQGTGKQETQYF. In DNA form, the CDR3 reads TGTGCCAGCAGCCAAGGGACAGGGAAACAAGAGACCCAGTACTTC. This rearrangement joins TRBV3-1 to TRBJ2-5; 8 bases are a match to TRBD1. V was pared by 1 base and J by 2 bases, with 3 bases of the junction left unmatched. Looked up from germline, CDR1 is LGHDT and CDR2 is YNNKEL (reference sequence). CDR3 length equals 15 residues.

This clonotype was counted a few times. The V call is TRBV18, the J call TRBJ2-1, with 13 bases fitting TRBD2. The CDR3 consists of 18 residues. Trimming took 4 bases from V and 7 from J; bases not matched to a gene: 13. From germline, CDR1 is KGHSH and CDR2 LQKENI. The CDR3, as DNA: TGTGCCAGCTCACTCACTGAGACTAGCGGGGGGCTGCGGAATGAGCAGTTCTTC. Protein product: CASSLTETSGGLRNEQFF.

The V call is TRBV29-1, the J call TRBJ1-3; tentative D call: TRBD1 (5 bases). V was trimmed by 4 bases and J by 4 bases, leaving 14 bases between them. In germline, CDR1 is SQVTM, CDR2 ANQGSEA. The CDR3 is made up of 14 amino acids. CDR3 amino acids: CSVAVEGEGNTIYF. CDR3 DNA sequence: TGCAGCGTTGCAGTAGAAGGGGAAGGAAACACCATATATTTT.

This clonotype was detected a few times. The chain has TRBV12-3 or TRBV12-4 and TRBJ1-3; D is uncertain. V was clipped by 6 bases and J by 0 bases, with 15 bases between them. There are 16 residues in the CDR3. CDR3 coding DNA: TGTGCCAGCAGGACCGCTCCACGACGCTCTGGAAACACCATATATTTT. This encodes CASRTAPRRSGNTIYF.

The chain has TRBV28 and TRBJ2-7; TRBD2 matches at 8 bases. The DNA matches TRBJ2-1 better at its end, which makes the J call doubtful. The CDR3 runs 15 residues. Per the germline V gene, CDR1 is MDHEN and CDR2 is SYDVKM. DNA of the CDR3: TGTGCCAGCAGTTTACGCGGGGGGACCAGGCATGAGCAGTTCTTC. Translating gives CASSLRGGTRHEQFF.

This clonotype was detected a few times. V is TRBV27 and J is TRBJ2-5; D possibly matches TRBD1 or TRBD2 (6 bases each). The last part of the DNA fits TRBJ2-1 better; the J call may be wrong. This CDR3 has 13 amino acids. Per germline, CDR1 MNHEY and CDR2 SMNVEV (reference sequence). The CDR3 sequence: CASSFPGAPEQFF. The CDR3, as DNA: TGTGCCAGCAGTTTCCCGGGGGCCCCTGAGCAGTTCTTC.

The CDR3 DNA sequence: TGCAGTGCCCTTACCCGGGACAGCCTCTATGGCTACACCTTC. Translated: CSALTRDSLYGYTF. The chain has TRBV20-1 and TRBJ1-2; 7 nucleotides agree with TRBD1. Germline assignment: CDR1 DFQATT and CDR2 SNEGSKA (reference sequence). J gave up 4 bases and V 6 bases, and 11 bases lay outside the gene matches. The CDR3 consists of 14 residues.

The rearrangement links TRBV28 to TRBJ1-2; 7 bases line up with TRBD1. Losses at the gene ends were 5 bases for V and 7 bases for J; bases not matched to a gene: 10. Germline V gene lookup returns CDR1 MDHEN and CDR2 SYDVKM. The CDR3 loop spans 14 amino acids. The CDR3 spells CASSPYDREGGYTF. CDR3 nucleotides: TGTGCCAGCAGTCCCTACGACAGGGAGGGTGGCTACACCTTC.

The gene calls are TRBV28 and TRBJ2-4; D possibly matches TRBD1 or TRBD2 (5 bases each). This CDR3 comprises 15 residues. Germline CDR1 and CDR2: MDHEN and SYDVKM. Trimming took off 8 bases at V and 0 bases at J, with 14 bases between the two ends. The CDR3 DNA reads TGTGCCAGCGGTTCGAGGGGCCTAGCCAAAAACATTCAGTACTTC. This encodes CASGSRGLAKNIQYF. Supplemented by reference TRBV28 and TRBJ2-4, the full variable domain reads DVKVTQSSRYLVKRTGEKVFLECVQDMDHENMFWYRQDPGLGLRLIYFSYDVKMKEKGDIPEGYSVSREKKERFSLILESASTNQTSMYLCASGSRGLAKNIQYFGAGTRLSVL.

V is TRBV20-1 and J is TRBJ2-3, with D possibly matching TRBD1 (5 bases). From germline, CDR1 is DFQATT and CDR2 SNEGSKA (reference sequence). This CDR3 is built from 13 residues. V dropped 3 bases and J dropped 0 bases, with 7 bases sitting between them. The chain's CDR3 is CSASPGSTDTQYF. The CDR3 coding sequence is TGCAGTGCTAGTCCAGGGAGCACAGATACGCAGTATTTT.

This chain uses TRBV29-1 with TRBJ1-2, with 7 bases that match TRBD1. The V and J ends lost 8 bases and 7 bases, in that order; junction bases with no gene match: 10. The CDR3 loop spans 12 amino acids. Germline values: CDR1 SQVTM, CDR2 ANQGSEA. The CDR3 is CSSTGVSGGYTF. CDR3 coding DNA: TGCAGCTCTACAGGGGTTTCGGGTGGCTACACCTTC.

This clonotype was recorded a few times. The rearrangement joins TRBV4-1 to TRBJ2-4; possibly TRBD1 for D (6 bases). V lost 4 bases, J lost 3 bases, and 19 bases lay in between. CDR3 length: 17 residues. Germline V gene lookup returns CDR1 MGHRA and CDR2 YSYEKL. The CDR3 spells CASSPHREALGKNIQYF. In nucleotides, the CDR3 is TGCGCCAGCAGCCCCCACAGGGAAGCCCTGGGCAAAAACATTCAGTACTTC.

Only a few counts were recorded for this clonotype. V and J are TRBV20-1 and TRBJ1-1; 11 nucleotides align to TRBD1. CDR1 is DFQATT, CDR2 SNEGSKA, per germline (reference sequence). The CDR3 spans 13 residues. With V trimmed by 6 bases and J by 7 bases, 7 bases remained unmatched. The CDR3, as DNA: TGCAGTGCCGCTGGGACAGGGGGGAATGAAGCTTTCTTT. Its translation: CSAAGTGGNEAFF.

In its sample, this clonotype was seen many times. DNA of the CDR3: TGTGCCAGCAGCCCAACCGGGGGGAACACTGAAGCTTTCTTT. Translation: CASSPTGGNTEAFF. The chain carries TRBV12-3 or TRBV12-4 and TRBJ1-1, with D possibly being TRBD1 (5 bases). This CDR3 spans 14 amino acids. Trimming took off 6 bases at V and 1 base at J, with 12 bases between the two ends.

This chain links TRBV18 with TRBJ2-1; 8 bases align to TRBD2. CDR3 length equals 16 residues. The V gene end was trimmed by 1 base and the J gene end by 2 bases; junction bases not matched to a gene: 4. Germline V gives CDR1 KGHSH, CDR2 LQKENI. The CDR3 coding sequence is TGTGCCAGCTCACCACTTACTAGCGGCACCTACAATGAGCAGTTCTTC. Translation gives CASSPLTSGTYNEQFF.

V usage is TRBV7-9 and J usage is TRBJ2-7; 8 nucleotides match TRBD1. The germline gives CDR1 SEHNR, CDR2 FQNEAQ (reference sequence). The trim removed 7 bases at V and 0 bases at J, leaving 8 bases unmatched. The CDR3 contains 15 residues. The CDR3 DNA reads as TGTGCCAGCACCAAGAAGGACAGGGTCTCCTACGAGCAGTACTTC. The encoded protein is CASTKKDRVSYEQYF.

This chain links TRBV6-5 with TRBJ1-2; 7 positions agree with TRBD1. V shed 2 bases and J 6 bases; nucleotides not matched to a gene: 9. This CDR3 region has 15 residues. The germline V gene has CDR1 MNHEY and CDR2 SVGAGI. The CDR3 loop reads CASSYQPTGADGYTF. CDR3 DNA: TGTGCCAGCAGTTACCAGCCCACAGGGGCGGATGGCTACACCTTC.

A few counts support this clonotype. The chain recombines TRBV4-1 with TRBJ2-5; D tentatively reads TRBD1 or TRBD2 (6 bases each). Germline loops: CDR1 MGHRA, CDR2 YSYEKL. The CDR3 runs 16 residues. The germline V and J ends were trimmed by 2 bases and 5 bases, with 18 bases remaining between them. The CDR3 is CASSQPGGGVEETQYF. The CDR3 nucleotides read TGCGCCAGCAGCCAACCAGGAGGGGGAGTGGAGGAGACCCAGTACTTC.

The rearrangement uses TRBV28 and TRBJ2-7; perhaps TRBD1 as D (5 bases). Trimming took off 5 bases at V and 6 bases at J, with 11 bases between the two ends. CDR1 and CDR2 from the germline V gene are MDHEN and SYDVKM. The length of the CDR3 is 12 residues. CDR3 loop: CASSAKGLEQYF. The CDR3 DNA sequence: TGTGCCAGCAGTGCGAAGGGGCTCGAGCAGTACTTC. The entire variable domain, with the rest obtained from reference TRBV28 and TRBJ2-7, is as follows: DVKVTQSSRYLVKRTGEKVFLECVQDMDHENMFWYRQDPGLGLRLIYFSYDVKMKEKGDIPEGYSVSREKKERFSLILESASTNQTSMYLCASSAKGLEQYFGPGTRLTVT.

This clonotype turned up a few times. CDR3 sequence: CASEAYGYTF. CDR3 nucleotides: TGTGCCAGCGAAGCTTATGGCTACACCTTC. The V gene is TRBV2, the J gene TRBJ1-2; D is unresolved. CDR3 size: 10 residues. V was cut by 8 bases and J by 5 bases, with 6 bases left in between. Germline lookup yields CDR1 SNHLY and CDR2 FYNNEI. The full variable domain, rest sourced from reference TRBV2 and TRBJ1-2, is EPEVTQTPSHQVTQMGQEVILRCVPISNHLYFYWYRQILGQKVEFLVSFYNNEISEKSEIFDDQFSVERPDGSNFTLKIRSTKLEDSAMYFCASEAYGYTFGSGTRLTVV.

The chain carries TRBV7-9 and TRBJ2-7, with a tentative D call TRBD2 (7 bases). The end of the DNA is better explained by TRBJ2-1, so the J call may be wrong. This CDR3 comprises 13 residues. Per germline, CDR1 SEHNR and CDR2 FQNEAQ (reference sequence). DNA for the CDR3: TGTGCCAGCAGCTTGCTGGCGGGGGCAGAGCAGTTCTTC. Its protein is CASSLLAGAEQFF.

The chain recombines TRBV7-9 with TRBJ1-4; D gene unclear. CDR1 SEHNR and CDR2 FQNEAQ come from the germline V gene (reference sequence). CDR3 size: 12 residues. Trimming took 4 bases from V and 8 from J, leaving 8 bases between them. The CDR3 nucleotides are TGTGCCAGCAGCTCGGGATTGGAAAAACTGTTTTTT. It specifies CASSSGLEKLFF.

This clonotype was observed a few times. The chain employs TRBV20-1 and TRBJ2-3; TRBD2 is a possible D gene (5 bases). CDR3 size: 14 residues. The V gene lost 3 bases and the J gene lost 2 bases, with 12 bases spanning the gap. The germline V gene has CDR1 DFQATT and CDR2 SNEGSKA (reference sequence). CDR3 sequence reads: CSASGGSDTDTQYF. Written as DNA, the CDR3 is TGCAGTGCTAGCGGAGGCAGTGACACAGATACGCAGTATTTT.

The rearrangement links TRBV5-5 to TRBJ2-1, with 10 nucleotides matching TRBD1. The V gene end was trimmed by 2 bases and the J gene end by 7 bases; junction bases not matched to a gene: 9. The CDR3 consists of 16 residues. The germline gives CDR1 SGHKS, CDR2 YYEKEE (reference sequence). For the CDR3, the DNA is TGTGCCAGCAGCTTTTCTCTGGGACAGGGGAGGAATGAGCAGTTCTTC. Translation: CASSFSLGQGRNEQFF.